The clone carrying this T cell receptor (beta chain) was found many times. The antigen remains unidentified. This specimen comes from a study of Graves' ophthalmopathy and Graves' hyperthyroidism. As the template, RNA transcripts were used to amplify TCR beta CDR3 regions. The workflow started with a first-round RT-PCR run with HTBI primers and then moved on to a second-round multiplex PCR. MiXCR, run by TCRdb on the multiplex PCR reads, gives a single entry per CDR3 protein. This table has about 370,000 distinct CDR3 sequences, 15% to 20% appearing once. Germline trimming cut 1 base from V and 4 bases from J; bases unmatched to any gene: 11. Germline CDR1 LGHNA, CDR2 YNFKEQ. This CDR3 is built from 18 residues. Study findings and constraints: Most expanded clonotypes from thyroid (those above 0.001 frequency) were also found in blood.

Sequencing was carried out using peripheral blood. The receptor was derived from a young woman with Graves' ophthalmopathy. This chain links TRBV4-2 with TRBJ2-5; TRBD2 aligns across 11 bases. The CDR3: CASSQGLAGQSRGETQYF. Here the CDR3 DNA reads TGTGCCAGCAGCCAAGGACTAGCGGGGCAATCGAGGGGAGAGACCCAGTACTTC.